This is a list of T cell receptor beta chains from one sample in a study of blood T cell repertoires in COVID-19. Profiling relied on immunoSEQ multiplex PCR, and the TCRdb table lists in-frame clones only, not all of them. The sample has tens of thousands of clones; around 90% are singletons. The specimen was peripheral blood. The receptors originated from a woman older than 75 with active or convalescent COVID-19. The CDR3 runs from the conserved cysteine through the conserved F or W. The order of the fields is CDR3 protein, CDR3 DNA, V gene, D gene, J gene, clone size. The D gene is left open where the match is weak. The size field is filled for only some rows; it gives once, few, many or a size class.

CDR3 protein: CASSIDRDQPQHF
CDR3 DNA: TGTGCCAGCAGTATCGACAGGGATCAGCCCCAGCATTTT
V gene: TRBV12-3/TRBV12-4
D gene: TRBD1
J gene: TRBJ1-5
clone size: .

CDR3 protein: CASSPKTGESTEAFF
CDR3 DNA: TGTGCCAGCAGCCCAAAGACAGGGGAAAGCACTGAAGCTTTCTTT
V gene: TRBV7-9
D gene: TRBD1
J gene: TRBJ1-1
clone size: .

CDR3 protein: CASSSLGQGAGSPLHF
CDR3 DNA: TGTGCCAGCAGTTCCCTAGGACAGGGGGCAGGATCACCCCTCCACTTT
V gene: TRBV6-5
D gene: TRBD1
J gene: TRBJ1-6
clone size: .

CDR3 protein: CASSAGRAYEQYF
CDR3 DNA: TGTGCCAGCAGTGCCGGGAGGGCCTACGAGCAGTACTTC
V gene: TRBV2
D gene: TRBD2
J gene: TRBJ2-7
clone size: .

CDR3 protein: CASSSVAYGYTF
CDR3 DNA: TGTGCCAGCAGCTCCGTGGCCTATGGCTACACCTTC
V gene: TRBV12-3/TRBV12-4
D gene: .
J gene: TRBJ1-2
clone size: .

CDR3 protein: CASSLAGREEETQYF
CDR3 DNA: TGTGCCAGCAGCTTGGCCGGTCGGGAGGAGGAGACCCAGTACTTC
V gene: TRBV5-4
D gene: TRBD2
J gene: TRBJ2-5
clone size: .

CDR3 protein: CASTLDRRSNQPQHF
CDR3 DNA: TGTGCCAGCACTCTGGACAGGCGAAGCAATCAGCCCCAGCATTTT
V gene: TRBV6-6
D gene: TRBD1
J gene: TRBJ1-5
clone size: .

CDR3 protein: CASSARGVAQTGELFF
CDR3 DNA: TGCGCCAGCAGCGCGCGGGGGGTAGCGCAGACCGGGGAGCTGTTTTTT
V gene: TRBV5-1
D gene: TRBD2
J gene: TRBJ2-2
clone size: .

CDR3 protein: CAIRGSGESADTQYF
CDR3 DNA: TGTGCCATCAGGGGTAGCGGAGAGAGCGCAGATACGCAGTATTTT
V gene: TRBV10-3
D gene: .
J gene: TRBJ2-3
clone size: .

CDR3 protein: CASSRRGGSNTEAFF
CDR3 DNA: TGTGCCAGCAGCCGGCGGGGGGGTTCGAACACTGAAGCTTTCTTT
V gene: TRBV28
D gene: .
J gene: TRBJ1-1
clone size: .

CDR3 protein: CASSRLGAREKLFF
CDR3 DNA: TGTGCCAGCAGCCGACTTGGGGCGCGTGAAAAACTGTTTTTT
V gene: TRBV14
D gene: .
J gene: TRBJ1-4
clone size: .

CDR3 protein: CASSYRRESEYF
CDR3 DNA: TGTGCCAGCAGTTACCGGCGGGAGTCGGAGTATTTT
V gene: TRBV6-2/TRBV6-3
D gene: TRBD2
J gene: TRBJ2-3
clone size: .

CDR3 protein: CSVAIGQGFGNTEAFF
CDR3 DNA: TGCAGCGTTGCAATTGGACAGGGGTTTGGGAACACTGAAGCTTTCTTT
V gene: TRBV29-1
D gene: TRBD1
J gene: TRBJ1-1
clone size: .

CDR3 protein: CATKKTGAGEGQPQHF
CDR3 DNA: TGTGCCACCAAAAAGACAGGGGCGGGCGAGGGTCAGCCCCAGCATTTT
V gene: TRBV28
D gene: TRBD1
J gene: TRBJ1-5
clone size: .

CDR3 protein: CASSLIAGVGEQYF
CDR3 DNA: TGTGCCAGCAGCTTAATTGCGGGAGTGGGCGAGCAGTACTTC
V gene: TRBV7-9
D gene: TRBD2
J gene: TRBJ2-7
clone size: .

CDR3 protein: CSATGYNEQFF
CDR3 DNA: TGCAGCGCTACAGGGTACAATGAGCAGTTCTTC
V gene: TRBV29-1
D gene: .
J gene: TRBJ2-1
clone size: once

CDR3 protein: CASSRTSGTGTGELFF
CDR3 DNA: TGTGCCAGCAGCAGAACTAGCGGGACGGGGACCGGGGAGCTGTTTTTT
V gene: TRBV9
D gene: TRBD2
J gene: TRBJ2-2
clone size: .

CDR3 protein: CASRGQVNEKLFF
CDR3 DNA: TGTGCCAGCAGAGGACAGGTTAATGAAAAACTGTTTTTT
V gene: TRBV28
D gene: TRBD1
J gene: TRBJ1-4
clone size: once

CDR3 protein: CASSPGHGSSGANVLTF
CDR3 DNA: TGTGCCAGCAGTCCCGGACACGGTAGCTCTGGGGCCAACGTCCTGACTTTC
V gene: TRBV27
D gene: .
J gene: TRBJ2-6
clone size: .

CDR3 protein: CATNRDRGLYEQYF
CDR3 DNA: TGTGCCACCAATCGGGACAGGGGACTCTACGAGCAGTACTTC
V gene: TRBV2
D gene: TRBD1
J gene: TRBJ2-7
clone size: .

CDR3 protein: CASSSPLRSRGSWDREQFF
CDR3 DNA: TGTGCCAGCAGTTCACCCCTGAGGAGCCGCGGGAGTTGGGATCGTGAGCAGTTCTTC
V gene: TRBV5-6
D gene: TRBD2
J gene: TRBJ2-1
clone size: .

CDR3 protein: CASSLRQRASGELFF
CDR3 DNA: TGTGCCAGCAGCTTAAGGCAGCGAGCATCCGGGGAGCTGTTTTTT
V gene: TRBV11-2
D gene: .
J gene: TRBJ2-2
clone size: .

CDR3 protein: CASSPGYLGGYTF
CDR3 DNA: TGTGCCAGCAGCCCCGGGTATCTCGGTGGCTACACCTTC
V gene: TRBV7-6
D gene: .
J gene: TRBJ1-2
clone size: .

CDR3 protein: CASSLAGQGYQPQHF
CDR3 DNA: TGTGCCAGCAGCTTAGCGGGACAGGGTTATCAGCCCCAGCATTTT
V gene: TRBV7-2
D gene: TRBD1
J gene: TRBJ1-5
clone size: .

CDR3 protein: CASSRGGLGLQTQYF
CDR3 DNA: TGTGCCAGCAGCCGGGGAGGGTTGGGGTTACAGACCCAGTACTTC
V gene: TRBV5-4
D gene: TRBD2
J gene: TRBJ2-5
clone size: .

CDR3 protein: CAISESPDNEQFF
CDR3 DNA: TGTGCCATCAGTGAGTCCCCCGACAATGAGCAGTTCTTC
V gene: TRBV10-3
D gene: .
J gene: TRBJ2-1
clone size: .

CDR3 protein: CASSLGQGAGEQFF
CDR3 DNA: TGTGCCAGCAGTTTGGGACAGGGGGCGGGTGAGCAGTTCTTC
V gene: TRBV27
D gene: TRBD1
J gene: TRBJ2-1
clone size: .

CDR3 protein: CASSDSSGRNEQFF
CDR3 DNA: TGTGCCAGCAGTGACTCTAGCGGGAGGAATGAGCAGTTCTTC
V gene: TRBV2
D gene: TRBD2
J gene: TRBJ2-1
clone size: .

CDR3 protein: CASSSTGANGYTF
CDR3 DNA: TGTGCCAGCAGCTCGACAGGGGCGAATGGCTACACCTTC
V gene: TRBV28
D gene: TRBD1
J gene: TRBJ1-2
clone size: .

CDR3 protein: CASSRPGQEREKLFF
CDR3 DNA: TGTGCCAGCAGTCGACCGGGACAGGAGAGGGAAAAACTGTTTTTT
V gene: TRBV6-5
D gene: TRBD1
J gene: TRBJ1-4
clone size: .

CDR3 protein: CASSPRDSAVANEKLFF
CDR3 DNA: TGTGCCAGCTCACCCCGGGACAGCGCCGTAGCTAATGAAAAACTGTTTTTT
V gene: TRBV18
D gene: TRBD1
J gene: TRBJ1-4
clone size: .

CDR3 protein: CASGTGTAYYEQYF
CDR3 DNA: TGTGCCAGTGGAACCGGGACTGCATACTACGAGCAGTACTTC
V gene: TRBV6-5
D gene: .
J gene: TRBJ2-7
clone size: .

CDR3 protein: CASSTAPSSTDTQYF
CDR3 DNA: TGCGCCAGCAGTACTGCCCCTTCTAGCACAGATACGCAGTATTTT
V gene: TRBV5-1
D gene: .
J gene: TRBJ2-3
clone size: .

CDR3 protein: CASSRRGTRETQYF
CDR3 DNA: TGTGCCAGTAGTCGCAGGGGGACAAGAGAGACCCAGTACTTC
V gene: TRBV19
D gene: TRBD1
J gene: TRBJ2-5
clone size: .

CDR3 protein: CASSIKTADYQPQHF
CDR3 DNA: TGTGCCAGTAGTATTAAGACGGCCGACTATCAGCCCCAGCATTTT
V gene: TRBV19
D gene: .
J gene: TRBJ1-5
clone size: .

CDR3 protein: CASSRDTDTQYF
CDR3 DNA: TGCGCCAGCAGCCGGGACACAGATACGCAGTATTTT
V gene: TRBV5-1
D gene: .
J gene: TRBJ2-3
clone size: .

CDR3 protein: CSVAGTGGSNEQFF
CDR3 DNA: TGCAGCGTTGCCGGGACAGGTGGGAGCAATGAGCAGTTCTTC
V gene: TRBV29-1
D gene: TRBD1
J gene: TRBJ2-1
clone size: .

CDR3 protein: CASSETSRADTQYF
CDR3 DNA: TGTGCCAGCAGCGAGACTAGTAGGGCAGATACGCAGTATTTT
V gene: TRBV9
D gene: .
J gene: TRBJ2-3
clone size: .

CDR3 protein: CASSPGQAFEKLFF
CDR3 DNA: TGTGCCAGCAGCCCGGGACAGGCCTTCGAAAAACTGTTTTTT
V gene: TRBV28
D gene: TRBD1
J gene: TRBJ1-4
clone size: .

CDR3 protein: CASSFRLAGANEQFF
CDR3 DNA: TGTGCCAGCAGCTTCAGACTAGCGGGAGCCAATGAGCAGTTCTTC
V gene: TRBV7-3
D gene: TRBD2
J gene: TRBJ2-1
clone size: .

CDR3 protein: CASRGLRAGEPHEQYF
CDR3 DNA: TGTGCCAGCAGGGGGTTGAGGGCAGGGGAACCCCACGAGCAGTACTTC
V gene: TRBV6-4
D gene: .
J gene: TRBJ2-7
clone size: .